The 13 T cell receptor beta chains listed next were all sequenced from one sample in a study of technical replicates of blood from several donors. Data came from immunoSEQ multiplex PCR; TCRdb stores just in-frame clones and leaves some out. The sample shows around 73,000 clones, roughly 90% of them seen only once. The specimen sequenced was PBMCs. The receptor set was obtained from a human donor in good health. Some clones in this sample may be carry-over from other donors' samples.

This chain connects TRBV7-9 to TRBJ2-7; TRBD1 aligns across 7 bases. The CDR3 runs to 12 residues. Trimming cost V 5 bases and J 6 bases; bases outside gene matches: 4. The V gene's germline CDR1 is SEHNR and CDR2 FQNEAQ (reference sequence). CDR3 DNA: TGTGCCAGCAGCCCAGACAGGGCCGAGCAGTACTTC. This sequence encodes CASSPDRAEQYF.

This chain links TRBV5-1 with TRBJ1-1; the match to TRBD1 covers 9 bases. J was trimmed by 4 bases and V by 4 bases; bases with no gene match: 5. The CDR3 covers 14 residues. Germline lookup yields CDR1 SGHRS and CDR2 YFSETQ. In DNA, the CDR3 is TGCGCCAGCAGCGTTTTGGGACAGGGCACTGAAGCTTTCTTT. Translation gives CASSVLGQGTEAFF.

The CDR3 coding sequence is TGTGCCAGCAGCCAAGATTTGGGAGCGGTCCAAGAGCTAGCCAAAAACATTCAGTACTTC. It codes for CASSQDLGAVQELAKNIQYF. The chain has TRBV4-2 and TRBJ2-4; perhaps TRBD2 as D (5 bases). Germline CDR1 and CDR2: LGHNA and YNFKEQ. This CDR3 spans 20 amino acids. Trimming stripped 0 bases from V and 0 bases from J, with 21 bases between.

The chain carries TRBV19 and TRBJ1-2; D is unresolved. Trimming took off 6 bases at V and 8 bases at J, with 25 bases between the two ends. CDR1 is LNHDA and CDR2 is SQIVND in the germline V gene (reference sequence). The CDR3 has 16 amino acids. CDR3 residues: CASSTSTVRGSGGYTF. The CDR3 DNA reads as TGTGCCAGTAGCACATCCACCGTGCGGGGTTCGGGGGGCTACACCTTC.

The V and J genes are TRBV5-1 and TRBJ2-1; 8 bases fit TRBD2. J lost 8 bases, V lost 0 bases, and 7 bases had no gene match. The CDR3 consists of 15 residues. Per the germline V gene, CDR1 is SGHRS and CDR2 is YFSETQ. CDR3 sequence (DNA): TGCGCCAGCAGCTTGGCGGGAGGGTCCGGCCATGAGCAGTTCTTC. Translated, it gives CASSLAGGSGHEQFF.

This clone was observed a few times. This chain uses TRBV7-3 with TRBJ2-2, with D maybe TRBD2 (6 bases). CDR1 is SGHTA, CDR2 FQGTGA, per germline. Trimming left V 5 bases short and J 4 bases short, with 17 bases between. The CDR3 length is 16 residues. This CDR3 is CASSGFGSSSTGELFF. The CDR3 coding sequence is TGTGCCAGCAGCGGTTTCGGGAGTAGTTCCACCGGGGAGCTGTTTTTT.

This clone occurred a few times. The rearrangement links TRBV2 to TRBJ2-7; 9 nucleotides agree with TRBD1. Germline-derived CDR1 and CDR2 are SNHLY and FYNNEI. The J segment lost 3 bases and the V segment lost 5 bases, leaving 5 bases of the junction unmatched. The CDR3 runs to 14 residues. The CDR3 reads CASSPRTGVYEQYF. In nucleotides, the CDR3 is TGTGCCAGCAGTCCACGGACAGGGGTCTACGAGCAGTACTTC.

The chain uses TRBV9 and TRBJ2-5; D is uncertain. CDR3 size: 16 residues. Trimming shortened V by 4 bases and J by 3 bases, and 19 bases separated the two germline ends. Germline V gives CDR1 SGDLS, CDR2 YYNGEE. In nucleotides, the CDR3 is TGTGCCAGCAGCCCGAGCCCAGTAGCCATTAAAGAGACCCAGTACTTC. Its translation: CASSPSPVAIKETQYF.

This clone was detected a few times. V gene TRBV7-2 combines with J gene TRBJ1-3, with 9 bases lining up with TRBD1. The length of the CDR3 is 17 residues. CDR1 and CDR2 (germline): SGHTA, FQGNSA. After removal of 1 base from V and 0 bases from J, the junction contained 4 bases not matched to a gene. DNA of the CDR3: TGTGCCAGCAGCTTAGGGGGACAGGGAATCTCTGGAAACACCATATATTTT. Translated, it gives CASSLGGQGISGNTIYF.

V gene TRBV7-6 combines with J gene TRBJ2-1, with D possibly being TRBD1 (6 bases). The CDR3 runs 14 residues. V was cut by 1 base and J by 7 bases, with 11 bases left in between. Germline V CDR1 and CDR2: SGHVS, FNYEAQ. Written as DNA, the CDR3 is TGTGCCAGCAGCTTAGGAAACAGGGCTAATGAGCAGTTCTTC. It specifies CASSLGNRANEQFF.

Within the sample, this clone is medium-sized (0.01 to 0.1%). This chain joins TRBV10-3 and TRBJ2-7; a weak D match, TRBD1 (6 bases). Germline lookup yields CDR1 ENHRY and CDR2 SYGVKD. The CDR3 length is 15 residues. Between the trimmed V and J ends, which lost 10 bases and 2 bases, there was a span of 21 bases. In DNA, the CDR3 is TGTGCCACCGGGGTCCCAGGGGTTAAAGCCTACGAGCAGTACTTC. Its translation: CATGVPGVKAYEQYF.

The V gene is TRBV7-2, the J gene TRBJ2-4; no clear D. The V end lost 0 bases, the J end lost 5 bases, and 5 bases lay between the germline ends. Germline V gene lookup returns CDR1 SGHTA and CDR2 FQGNSA. This CDR3 is 13 amino acids long. CDR3 loop: CASSLARENIQYF. CDR3 nucleotide sequence: TGTGCCAGCAGCTTAGCTCGGGAAAACATTCAGTACTTC.

The CDR3 region has the DNA TGTGCCAGCAGCCGGCTACGTGCGACAGGGGTTAGCGGAGTACCCTACGAGCAGTACTTC. Protein: CASSRLRATGVSGVPYEQYF. The chain links TRBV14 to TRBJ2-7, with 8 bases lining up with TRBD1. Germline-derived CDR1 and CDR2 are SGHDN and FVKESK. The trim removed 4 bases at V and 2 bases at J, leaving 22 bases unmatched. The CDR3 covers 20 residues.